The clone carrying this T cell receptor beta chain was seen just once. CDR3 length equals 12 residues. Trimming removed 6 bases at V and 3 bases at J, with 8 bases between. CDR1 LNHDA and CDR2 SQIVND come from the germline V gene (reference sequence). The protocol was immunoSEQ multiplex PCR, while the TCRdb copy is restricted to in-frame clones and leaves out a portion. Of about 78,000 clones listed, 92% are singletons. This specimen comes from a study of OX40 agonist ivuxolimab in advanced cancers. Source: CD4+ or CD8+ T cells sorted from blood, taken in a trial of the OX40 agonist ivuxolimab. The source of this sequence is an adult with an advanced solid tumor such as melanoma, head and neck, liver or kidney cancer. The V gene is TRBV19, the J gene TRBJ2-5; D is possibly TRBD1 (6 bases). CDR3 bases: TGTGCCAGTAGGAACAGGGAAGAGACCCAGTACTTC. It encodes CASRNREETQYF.